Shown below are 32 T cell receptor beta chains from a single sample sequenced in a study of T cell responses to AZD1222 COVID-19 vaccine. The assay was immunoSEQ multiplex PCR, and TCRdb's table has in-frame clones only and misses some. This sample carries 130,000 or so clones, over 85% of them seen once, and the ten largest clones take 4.5% to 6%. The source was peripheral blood, collected on day 0 of AZD1222 vaccination. These TCRs come from an adult in good health.

This chain connects TRBV5-1 to TRBJ2-7; D remains ambiguous. The CDR3 consists of 14 residues. The germline gives CDR1 SGHRS, CDR2 YFSETQ. Trimming pared 3 bases from V and 3 bases from J, leaving 13 bases between. This CDR3 is CASSSAVRGYEQYF. CDR3 bases: TGCGCCAGCAGCTCGGCGGTCCGTGGCTACGAGCAGTACTTC.

The chain carries TRBV5-8 and TRBJ2-3; TRBD2 matches 9 bases. The V gene's germline CDR1 is SGHTS and CDR2 YDEGEE. V was clipped by 0 bases and J by 6 bases; unmatched bases: 2. The CDR3 spans 14 residues. CDR3 region: CASSLVAGGDTQYF. CDR3 DNA sequence: TGTGCCAGCAGCTTGGTTGCGGGGGGGGATACGCAGTATTTT. Combining the CDR3 with reference TRBV5-8 and TRBJ2-3 gives the whole variable domain EAGVTQSPTHLIKTRGQQATLRCSPISGHTSVYWYQQALGLGLQFLLWYDEGEERNRGNFPPRFSGRQFPNYSSELNVNALELEDSALYLCASSLVAGGDTQYFGPGTRLTVL.

The rearrangement joins TRBV3-1 (or the pseudogene TRBV3-2) to TRBJ2-5; 8 nucleotides agree with TRBD2. Germline assignment: CDR1 LGHDT and CDR2 YNNKEL (reference sequence). V lost 1 base, J lost 3 bases, and 7 bases stayed unmatched. The CDR3 is 16 residues long. In DNA, the CDR3 is TGTGCCAGCAGCCAAGTCCTAGCGGGCCCAAAAGAGACCCAGTACTTC. Protein: CASSQVLAGPKETQYF.

The chain recombines TRBV6-5 with TRBJ2-1; TRBD2 aligns across 15 bases. The CDR3 length is 14 residues. Germline assignment: CDR1 MNHEY and CDR2 SVGAGI. J was trimmed by 15 bases and V by 2 bases; bases with no gene match: 5. CDR3 in DNA: TGTGCCAGCAGTTACGGGACTAGCGGGAGGTTTCTGTTCTTC. Translated, it gives CASSYGTSGRFLFF.

The chain combines TRBV27 with TRBJ1-3; 7 positions match TRBD1. In germline, CDR1 is MNHEY, CDR2 SMNVEV (reference sequence). The CDR3 consists of 15 residues. Losses at the gene ends were 3 bases for V and 0 bases for J; bases not matched to a gene: 2. This CDR3 reads CASSFQGGSGNTIYF. The DNA for the CDR3 is TGTGCCAGCAGTTTTCAGGGGGGCTCTGGAAACACCATATATTTT.

The chain combines TRBV27 with TRBJ1-3; no clear D gene. Germline values: CDR1 MNHEY, CDR2 SMNVEV (reference sequence). V was pared by 3 bases and J by 5 bases, with 17 bases between. This CDR3 comprises 16 residues. The CDR3 region is CASSFVRTLQRNTIYF. In DNA, the CDR3 is TGTGCCAGCAGTTTCGTGAGGACCCTACAACGAAACACCATATATTTT.

The chain is built from TRBV15 and TRBJ1-2; no definite D call. CDR3 length equals 15 residues. With 0 bases removed from V and 4 bases from J, the gap between germline ends came to 12 bases. Germline lookup yields CDR1 LNHNV and CDR2 YYDKDF (reference sequence). Here the CDR3 reads CATSRDAGSTYGYTF. The CDR3 DNA reads TGTGCCACCAGCAGAGACGCGGGGAGCACCTATGGCTACACCTTC.

The J gene is TRBJ2-2, the V gene TRBV10-3; TRBD1 matches at 10 bases. V shed 6 bases and J 4 bases; nucleotides not matched to a gene: 5. Germline V gives CDR1 ENHRY, CDR2 SYGVKD. The CDR3 contains 15 residues. The CDR3 sequence: CAISDRGLGTGELFF. The CDR3 coding sequence is TGTGCCATCAGCGACAGGGGGCTGGGCACCGGGGAGCTGTTTTTT.

This rearrangement joins TRBV11-2 to TRBJ2-7; 10 nucleotides match TRBD2. This CDR3 spans 14 amino acids. With 4 bases clipped from V and 1 base from J, the junction kept 1 base outside the gene matches. Germline lookup yields CDR1 SGHAT and CDR2 FQNNGV. The CDR3 is CASSWTSGSYEQYF. The CDR3 DNA is TGTGCCAGCAGCTGGACTAGCGGTTCCTACGAGCAGTACTTC.

This clone has a single count. The V and J genes are TRBV29-1 and TRBJ1-1; D gene unclear. Per the germline V gene, CDR1 is SQVTM and CDR2 is ANQGSEA. V was trimmed by 6 bases and J by 1 base, leaving 15 bases between them. This CDR3 has 14 residues. The CDR3 DNA is TGCAGCGTGGGAGGTCCGGCAGGGAACACTGAAGCTTTCTTT. Translated: CSVGGPAGNTEAFF.

The rearrangement links TRBV2 to TRBJ1-5; D call uncertain. V shed 8 bases and J shed 3 bases, with 14 bases lying between them. CDR1 SNHLY and CDR2 FYNNEI come from the germline V gene. The CDR3 covers 14 residues. CDR3 region: CASRAVTSNQPQHF. The CDR3 nucleotides are TGTGCCAGCCGCGCAGTCACTTCCAATCAGCCCCAGCATTTT.

CDR3 DNA sequence: TGTGCCAGCAGTCCAGACTGGGGACGGGGAACTGAAGCTTTCTTT. As protein: CASSPDWGRGTEAFF. The chain combines TRBV3-1 (or the pseudogene TRBV3-2) with TRBJ1-1, with D possibly TRBD1 on 5 matching bases. Per the germline V gene, CDR1 is LGHDT and CDR2 is YNNKEL (reference sequence). This CDR3 region has 15 residues. Trimming removed 6 bases from V and 5 bases from J, with 19 bases in between.

CDR3 DNA sequence: TGTGCCAGCCGGTCCCGGGGGGCTTTCTCTGGAAACACCATATATTTT. It yields the protein CASRSRGAFSGNTIYF. V usage is TRBV5-6 and J usage is TRBJ1-3, with TRBD1 as a possible D gene (6 bases). Germline V gene sequence: CDR1 SGHDT, CDR2 YYEEEE. This CDR3 spans 16 amino acids. Trimming shortened V by 7 bases and J by 0 bases, and 17 bases separated the two germline ends.

The V call is TRBV7-9, the J call TRBJ2-7; a weak D match, TRBD1 (6 bases). The CDR3 extends over 14 amino acids. V was shortened by 6 bases and J by 2 bases, with 14 bases between the two germline ends. Per the germline V gene, CDR1 is SEHNR and CDR2 is FQNEAQ (reference sequence). The CDR3 region has the DNA TGTGCCAGCAGTCACACAGACAGGCCCTACGAGCAGTACTTC. Its translation is CASSHTDRPYEQYF. Drawing the rest from reference TRBV7-9 and TRBJ2-7, the complete variable domain is DTGVSQNPRHKITKRGQNVTFRCDPISEHNRLYWYRQTLGQGPEFLTYFQNEAQLEKSRLLSDRFSAERPKGSFSTLEIQRTEQGDSAMYLCASSHTDRPYEQYFGPGTRLTVT.

The chain has TRBV5-6 and TRBJ2-4; D is unclear. This CDR3 region has 16 residues. With 1 base removed from V and 0 bases from J, the gap between germline ends came to 11 bases. Germline CDR1 SGHDT, CDR2 YYEEEE. The CDR3 is CASSLLRAVAKNIQYF. CDR3 coding DNA: TGTGCCAGCAGCTTGCTACGGGCCGTAGCCAAAAACATTCAGTACTTC.

The chain couples TRBV10-3 to TRBJ1-4; a possible D gene is TRBD1 (5 bases). The CDR3 runs to 16 residues. V shed 3 bases and J shed 7 bases, with 18 bases lying between them. Germline CDR1 reads ENHRY; CDR2 reads SYGVKD. This CDR3 is CAISDTPRGTSEKLFF. CDR3 sequence (DNA): TGTGCCATCAGTGACACACCTCGTGGGACGAGTGAAAAACTGTTTTTT.

The V gene is TRBV7-8, the J gene TRBJ1-4; D call uncertain. This CDR3 is built from 18 residues. V dropped 2 bases and J dropped 5 bases, with 21 bases sitting between them. Germline V gives CDR1 SGHVS, CDR2 FQNEAQ. In nucleotides, the CDR3 is TGTGCCAGCAGCTTAAACTATCAAGCGTGGGGAACGAATGAAAAACTGTTTTTT. Translation: CASSLNYQAWGTNEKLFF.

The genes are TRBV6-5 and TRBJ1-1; tentatively, D is TRBD1 (6 bases). Germline V gives CDR1 MNHEY, CDR2 SVGAGI. This CDR3 is 16 amino acids long. V shed 2 bases and J shed 0 bases, with 13 bases lying between them. DNA for the CDR3: TGTGCCAGCAGTTACCGGGACATCAGAATGAACACTGAAGCTTTCTTT. Its translation: CASSYRDIRMNTEAFF.

The chain carries TRBV3-1 (or the pseudogene TRBV3-2) and TRBJ2-5; 7 bases match TRBD2. The CDR3 covers 15 residues. Unmatched junction bases numbered 4, after V lost 0 bases and J lost 3 bases. Germline CDR1 reads LGHDT; CDR2 reads YNNKEL (reference sequence). As DNA, the CDR3 is TGTGCCAGCAGCCAAGAGGCGGGAGTGAAAGAGACCCAGTACTTC. It codes for CASSQEAGVKETQYF.

The CDR3: CAWSVAGGYGYTF. The CDR3 coding sequence is TGTGCCTGGAGTGTAGCGGGGGGATATGGCTACACCTTC. The genes are TRBV30 and TRBJ1-2; the D gene is possibly TRBD1 (5 bases). The length of the CDR3 is 13 residues. V lost 0 bases and J lost 5, with 10 bases in between. Germline V gene lookup returns CDR1 GTSNPN and CDR2 SVGIG (reference sequence).

The rearrangement joins TRBV6-5 to TRBJ1-5; D may be TRBD1 (6 bases). Trimming cost V 6 bases and J 6 bases, with 18 bases left between them. Germline assignment: CDR1 MNHEY and CDR2 SVGAGI. The CDR3 runs to 15 residues. The CDR3 is CASSPGGGPGQPQHF. For the CDR3, the DNA is TGTGCCAGCAGCCCCGGTGGGGGGCCGGGTCAGCCCCAGCATTTT.

This clone was picked up a small number of times. V and J are TRBV6-5 and TRBJ1-6, with TRBD1 matching 7 bases. The junction had 3 bases not matched to a gene; V was cut back by 0 bases and J by 7 bases. This CDR3 is 15 amino acids long. Per germline, CDR1 MNHEY and CDR2 SVGAGI. As DNA, the CDR3 is TGTGCCAGCAGTTACTCCGAGACAGGGAATTCACCCCTCCACTTT. Translated: CASSYSETGNSPLHF.

The chain's CDR3 is CASSPFSLKNEQFF. The CDR3 nucleotides read TGTGCCAGCTCACCCTTTTCGTTGAAAAATGAGCAGTTCTTC. V usage is TRBV18 and J usage is TRBJ2-1; no firm D call. CDR3 length equals 14 residues. Germline values: CDR1 KGHSH, CDR2 LQKENI. V lost 3 bases, J lost 7 bases, and 13 bases lay in between.

The V call is TRBV19, the J call TRBJ1-1, with a possible D match to TRBD1 (5 bases). The V gene's germline CDR1 is LNHDA and CDR2 SQIVND (reference sequence). The CDR3 consists of 15 residues. V lost 4 bases and J lost 2, with 14 bases in between. This CDR3 reads CASSNGAFRNTEAFF. DNA of the CDR3: TGTGCCAGTAGTAACGGGGCGTTCAGAAACACTGAAGCTTTCTTT.

The rearrangement joins TRBV5-1 to TRBJ1-4; D may be TRBD1 (6 bases). Germline lookup yields CDR1 SGHRS and CDR2 YFSETQ. CDR3 length: 15 residues. The V gene lost 4 bases and the J gene lost 0 bases, with 10 bases spanning the gap. CDR3 in amino acids: CASSPGTTTNEKLFF. CDR3 in DNA: TGCGCCAGCAGCCCCGGGACAACAACTAATGAAAAACTGTTTTTT. Complete variable domain (other parts from reference TRBV5-1 and TRBJ1-4): KAGVTQTPRYLIKTRGQQVTLSCSPISGHRSVSWYQQTPGQGLQFLFEYFSETQRNKGNFPGRFSGRQFSNSRSEMNVSTLELGDSALYLCASSPGTTTNEKLFFGSGTQLSVL.

The CDR3 region is CASSGRGGTYEQYF. The CDR3 coding sequence is TGCGCCAGCAGCGGTCGAGGCGGAACCTACGAGCAGTACTTC. The chain joins TRBV5-1 to TRBJ2-7; no firm D call. CDR3 length: 14 residues. Deletions cut 4 bases from V and 2 bases from J, with 13 bases between. The germline V gene encodes CDR1 SGHRS and CDR2 YFSETQ.

The V and J genes are TRBV7-9 and TRBJ2-1; 9 nucleotides match TRBD2. Germline V gene lookup returns CDR1 SEHNR and CDR2 FQNEAQ (reference sequence). The CDR3 has 16 amino acids. Losses at the gene ends were 2 bases for V and 4 bases for J; bases not matched to a gene: 6. CDR3: CASSLRAGGFYNEQFF. Here the CDR3 DNA reads TGTGCCAGCAGCTTACGAGCGGGGGGTTTTTACAATGAGCAGTTCTTC.

The chain employs TRBV3-1 (or the pseudogene TRBV3-2) and TRBJ2-5, with TRBD2 as a possible D gene (6 bases). V was shortened by 2 bases and J by 7 bases, with 17 bases between the two germline ends. Germline-derived CDR1 and CDR2 are LGHDT and YNNKEL (reference sequence). The CDR3 has 15 residues. The CDR3, as DNA: TGTGCCAGCAGCCAACTCAAAGGTCAGGAGGGGACCCAGTACTTC. This encodes CASSQLKGQEGTQYF.

The chain has TRBV20-1 and TRBJ2-3; no firm D call. Trimming pared 8 bases from V and 6 bases from J, leaving 9 bases between. CDR1 is DFQATT and CDR2 is SNEGSKA in the germline V gene (reference sequence). The CDR3 runs 10 residues. The DNA for the CDR3 is TGCAGTACACTTTGGGATACGCAGTATTTT. Translation gives CSTLWDTQYF.

The chain carries TRBV2 and TRBJ2-1, with a weak D call TRBD2 (5 bases). The CDR3 runs to 13 residues. Germline V CDR1 and CDR2: SNHLY, FYNNEI. Between the trimmed V and J ends, which lost 1 base and 9 bases, there was a span of 10 bases. CDR3 loop: CASSEVSAVEQFF. DNA for the CDR3: TGTGCCAGCAGTGAAGTATCAGCGGTTGAGCAGTTCTTC. Full variable domain (outside the CDR3, taken from reference TRBV2 and TRBJ2-1): EPEVTQTPSHQVTQMGQEVILRCVPISNHLYFYWYRQILGQKVEFLVSFYNNEISEKSEIFDDQFSVERPDGSNFTLKIRSTKLEDSAMYFCASSEVSAVEQFFGPGTRLTVL.

V and J are TRBV4-1 and TRBJ2-1; no reliable D call. The V end lost 1 base, the J end lost 3 bases, and 16 bases lay between the germline ends. The CDR3 covers 17 residues. The V gene's germline CDR1 is MGHRA and CDR2 YSYEKL. CDR3 sequence reads: CASSQGDGRKIYNEQFF. The CDR3 region has the DNA TGCGCCAGCAGCCAAGGGGATGGACGGAAGATCTACAATGAGCAGTTCTTC.

V usage is TRBV10-1 and J usage is TRBJ2-1; D ambiguous. The CDR3 is 13 amino acids. Germline CDR1 WNHNN, CDR2 SYGVQD (reference sequence). Trimming stripped 8 bases from V and 8 bases from J, with 16 bases between. CDR3 DNA sequence: TGCGCCAGCGCCGGCGGAGTTGCCCATGAGCAGTTCTTC. Translated, it gives CASAGGVAHEQFF.